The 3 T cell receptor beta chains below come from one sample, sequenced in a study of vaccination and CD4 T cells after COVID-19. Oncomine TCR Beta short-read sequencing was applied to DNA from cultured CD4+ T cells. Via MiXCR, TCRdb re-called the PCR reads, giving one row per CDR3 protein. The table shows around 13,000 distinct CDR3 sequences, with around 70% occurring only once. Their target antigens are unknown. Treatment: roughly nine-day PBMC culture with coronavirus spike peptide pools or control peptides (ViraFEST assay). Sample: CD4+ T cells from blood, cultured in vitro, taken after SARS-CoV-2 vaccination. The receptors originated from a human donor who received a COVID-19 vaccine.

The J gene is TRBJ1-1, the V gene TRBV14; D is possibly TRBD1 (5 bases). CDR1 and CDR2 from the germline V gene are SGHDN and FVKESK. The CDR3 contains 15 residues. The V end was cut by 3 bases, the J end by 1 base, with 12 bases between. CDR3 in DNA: TGTGCCAGCAGCCAGTTAACAGGCCAGAACACTGAAGCTTTCTTT. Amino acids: CASSQLTGQNTEAFF.

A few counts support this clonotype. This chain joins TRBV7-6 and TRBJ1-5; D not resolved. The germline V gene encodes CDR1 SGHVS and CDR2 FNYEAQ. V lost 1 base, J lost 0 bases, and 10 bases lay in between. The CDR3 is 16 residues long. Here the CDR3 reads CASSLEASSSNQPQHF. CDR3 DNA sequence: TGTGCCAGCAGCTTAGAGGCGAGTAGTAGCAATCAGCCCCAGCATTTT.

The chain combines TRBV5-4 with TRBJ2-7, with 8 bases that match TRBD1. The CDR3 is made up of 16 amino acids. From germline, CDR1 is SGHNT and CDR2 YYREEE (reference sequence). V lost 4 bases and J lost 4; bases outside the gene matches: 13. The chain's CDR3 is CASSARRGQGMYEQYF. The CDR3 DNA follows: TGTGCCAGCAGCGCAAGAAGAGGACAGGGTATGTACGAGCAGTACTTC.